The source of this TCR beta chain is a study of regulatory T cells in long-lasting Graves disease. Investigators prepared the TCR beta libraries by applying iRepertoire HTBI primers and Arm-PCR of CDR3 regions. TCRdb used MiXCR to reprocess the multiplex PCR reads, holding one entry per CDR3 protein. Of 520,000 or so distinct CDR3 sequences listed, around 13% are singletons. The sample holds many counts of this clonotype. This CDR3 region has 14 residues. V dropped 3 bases and J dropped 1; count of bases not matched to a gene: 3. Noted time point: newly diagnosed GD, antithyroid drugs for less than 3 months. RNA isolated from PBMCs was used to make the TCR library. These data are also associated with another study on T cells in Graves' hyperthyroidism and ophthalmopathy. That work states: Clinical symptoms, serum thyroxine and TRAb, thyroid ultrasound and orbital computed tomography together formed the diagnostic basis. HTBI primers were the set used in a first-round RT-PCR of the TCR CDR3. A model of 13 V-J pairs discriminated ophthalmopathy from stable hyperthyroidism.

This TCR was sampled from a woman aged 25 to 39 with Graves disease. The chain couples TRBV12-3 or TRBV12-4 to TRBJ2-7; 7 nucleotides match TRBD1. Sequencing used peripheral blood mononuclear cells (PBMCs), obtained at new diagnosis, from a patient treated with antithyroid drugs. CDR3 DNA sequence: TGTGCCAGCAGTTTTGTGGACAGGTCCTACGAGCAGTACTTC. As protein: CASSFVDRSYEQYF.